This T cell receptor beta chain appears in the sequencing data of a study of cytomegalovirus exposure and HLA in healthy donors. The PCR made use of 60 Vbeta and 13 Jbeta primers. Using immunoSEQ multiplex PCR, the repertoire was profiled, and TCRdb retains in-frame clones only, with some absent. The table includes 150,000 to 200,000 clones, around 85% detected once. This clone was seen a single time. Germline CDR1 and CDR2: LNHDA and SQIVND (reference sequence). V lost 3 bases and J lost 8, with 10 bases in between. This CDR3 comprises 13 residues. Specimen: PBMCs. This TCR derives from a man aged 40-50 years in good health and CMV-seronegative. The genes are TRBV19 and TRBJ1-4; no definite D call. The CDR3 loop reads CASSILLGEKLFF. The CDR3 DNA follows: TGTGCCAGTAGTATTTTACTCGGGGAAAAACTGTTTTTT.